There are a few counts of the clone carrying this TCR beta chain. Its antigen is not identified. The CDR3 has 14 amino acids. Trimming removed 8 bases from V and 5 bases from J, with 16 bases in between. Germline V lookup: CDR1 LNHDA, CDR2 SQIVND (reference sequence). Specified treatment: roughly nine-day PBMC culture with coronavirus spike peptide pools or control peptides (ViraFEST assay). This entry is derived from a study of vaccination and CD4 T cells after COVID-19. With the Oncomine TCR Beta short-read assay, DNA from cultured CD4+ T cells was sequenced. TCRdb ran MiXCR on the PCR reads and lists one entry per CDR3 protein. Among approximately 15,000 distinct CDR3 sequences, about 30% were seen once, and the ten largest hold about 17%.

This receptor was obtained from a human donor with COVID-19. The sequenced sample was cultured CD4+ T cells from blood. The genes are TRBV19 and TRBJ1-5, with D possibly TRBD1 on 6 matching bases. The CDR3 bases are TGTGCCAGTGGGGGCCCCCTCGACGATCAGCCCCAGCATTTT. Translation: CASGGPLDDQPQHF. Using reference TRBV19 and TRBJ1-5 for the parts outside the CDR3, the full variable domain is DGGITQSPKYLFRKEGQNVTLSCEQNLNHDAMYWYRQDPGQGLRLIYYSQIVNDFQKGDIAEGYSVSREKKESFPLTVTSAQKNPTAFYLCASGGPLDDQPQHFGDGTRLSIL.